The sequence of this TCR beta chain was determined in a study of cytomegalovirus exposure and HLA in healthy donors (dated by TCRdb to about 2017). About the full investigation: An earlier analysis of roughly 500 of the donors reported more than 250 Gb of sequence data and 117 million unique TCR beta sequences from 150 million to 200 million T cells. High-throughput TCR immunosequencing, statistical association of individual TCRs with disease status, and machine learning were combined to predict cytomegalovirus infection status. On average, roughly 250,000 unique TCR beta nucleotide sequences were sequenced per donor among 398 genotyped donors of the cohort, with roughly 18% of those sequences being non-productive. Besides the first cohort of about 730 subjects, a separate validation cohort made up of 120 different subjects was used. Rather than using new phenotypic data, the later analysis identified candidate immune exposures from TCR beta sequences and from how often those sequences occurred across donors. Genome-wide SNP genotypes for about 65% of the roughly 700 donors were used in a later genetic analysis, which treated that subset as a discovery cohort. The study was designed to test whether signatures of past pathogen exposure could be identified by cataloging public T cell receptors. Five DR-DQ haplotypes were treated as single units for association and clustering because of strong linkage in the cohort. Typing coverage varied by locus: about 620-630 donors for A, B, C, DRB1 and DQB1; under 550 for DQA1; approximately 610 for DPA1; roughly 470 for DPB1. The study profiled the T cell repertoires of 500 to 800 subjects by immunosequencing and related them to cytomegalovirus serostatus. HLA typing included class I and class II loci at four-digit resolution. An earlier analysis of nearly 600 of the donors applied high-throughput TCR beta sequencing to assess whether each TCR beta V gene segment acted as functional or pseudogenic. All discovery cohort repertoires had been generated using a single sequencing platform. A later analysis re-examined previously published TCR beta repertoires from about 670 donors and added high-resolution HLA genotyping to investigate patterns of TCR occurrence. Donor age, sex, ethnicity and CMV serostatus were compiled together with the repertoire data. Of the roughly 390 genotyped donors, about 80% fell in the genetic ancestry cluster associated with self-reported Caucasian donors. Approximately 310 gigabases of sequencing data and 70 million to 95 million unique TCR sequences made up an early release that covered fewer than 650 HLA-typed donors.

In total, roughly 670 healthy bone marrow donors made up the cohort. At the time of sampling, all cohort members were nominally healthy, though unrecorded immune exposures were likely present. The donor tested CMV seronegative and was one of the 352 seronegative cohort members. A peripheral blood sample was provided by each donor, and peripheral blood mononuclear cells were used for TCR beta sequencing. Genomic DNA extraction from the blood cell samples was performed with the Qiagen DNeasy Blood Extraction Kit. As regards this clone: Which antigen it targets is not known. Qualities for individual bases were not recorded, and no much larger clone is one base off.

Broad study findings and their caveats: A later analysis found that most CMV-associated TCR beta chains appeared HLA-restricted, with HLA associations seemingly driven largely by CMV exposure. It was suggested by the authors that the approach could potentially be generalized to other disease states and immunological phenotypes. A further reported finding was that TCR beta sequences accurately predicted the HLA-A and HLA-B alleles for most subjects in the first cohort. In this cohort, only TCR beta chains were sequenced, and detectable features were limited by the absence of alpha or paired-chain data. In a later analysis, 15,000 to 20,000 TCR beta sequences were associated with specific HLA alleles at a false discovery rate of 0.05. A few of the identified cytomegalovirus-associated TCR beta chains were confirmed in vitro to be specific for cytomegalovirus antigens. A later genetic analysis reported fewer N-insertions in productive TCRs among donors in an Asian-associated ancestry cluster than the roughly 720-donor mean. The 87-base-pair reads could not distinguish some IMGT-functional V segments, including TRBV6-2 and TRBV6-3, so those segments were excluded. Cytomegalovirus status was reported to be diagnosed by the classifier with high specificity and sensitivity in both the original and validation cohorts. In a later analysis, TCR association rates were found to vary across HLA loci, with the most associated TCRs seen for DRB1 alleles and the fewest for HLA-C alleles. For the cohort, immune exposure information was limited to CMV serostatus. HLA typing was unavailable for some donors at each locus, so association tests used only the typed subset. Strong co-occurrence of HLA alleles, especially DR and DQ, made assigning TCR associations to individual alleles difficult. Correlated functional status among segregating V segments might be attributable to linkage disequilibrium, but an unknown experimental factor could not be ruled out. Most TCR sequences were seen in very few donors, while some public TCRs were found in many individuals. The presence/absence analyses assumed that sequencing depth was roughly uniform across donors, and that assumption may not be true. A later analysis reported that several top co-occurrence clusters appeared linked to parvovirus B19, influenza, CMV and Epstein-Barr virus. In an earlier analysis of more than 450 of the donors, most TCR beta V segments were observed in productive rearrangements about 90% or about 30% of the time, broadly matching IMGT annotations. A cluster of highly shared sequence variants was judged likely to represent a technical artifact of the sequencing pipeline. A later analysis found that HLA-associated TCR beta chains were more clonally expanded and had lower generation probabilities than equally common non-associated chains. In the study, 150 to 200 TCR beta chains were listed as associated with cytomegalovirus. A later genetic analysis associated a missense DCLRE1C variant with V-gene and J-gene trimming of TCR beta chains, and an independent cohort replicated the association. Because counts were too low, roughly 16 rarely observed V segments, including chromosome 9 orphons, were left out of the earlier analysis of a few hundred of the donors.

The germline V gene supplies CDR1 LGHNA and CDR2 YNFKEQ. The junction shows trimming of 0 bases on V and 2 bases on J, plus 13 bases between the germline ends. The CDR3 sequence holds 16 residues, the cysteine and phenylalanine included. The retained sequence is limited to the CDR3, 48 bases, with the frame set at the first base. Library generation was performed with the immunoSEQ multiplex PCR assay. The multiplex PCR relied on a mix of 60 forward primers for TCR Vbeta segments and 13 reverse primers for TCR Jbeta segments. The CDR3 region of rearranged TCR beta genes was amplified from genomic DNA by a multiplex PCR assay. Amplified TCR beta libraries were sequenced as 87-base-pair reads on the Illumina HiSeq System. The paper's processing steps were these. A later analysis tallied tens of millions of unique TCR beta chains across the 610 or so repertoires, and 10 million to 11 million of those chains were shared by two or more donors. A nearest-neighbor algorithm error-corrected the raw reads and collapsed the reads into unique sequences, merging closely related sequences to remove PCR and sequencing errors. V, D and J gene segments were assigned by aligning CDR3 sequences to IMGT reference sequences. For a sequence to be retained, at least a six-nucleotide match to both a V gene segment and a J gene segment was required. A rearrangement counted as productive if the CDR3 had no stop codons and remained in frame with V and J, and every other rearrangement counted as non-productive. CDR3 was defined according to IMGT convention as the region running from the second conserved V-encoded cysteine to the conserved J-encoded phenylalanine. The earlier analysis of some 580 of the donors excluded any sequence lacking an unambiguous match to a single V gene segment. An earlier analysis of several hundred of the donors called V segments functional above 56.7% productive rearrangements and segregating when the between-donor standard deviation exceeded 5%. A statistical classification framework was built to diagnose cytomegalovirus status from the catalog of TCR beta chain sequences. In a later analysis, V and J genes were assigned by comparing TCR nucleotide sequences against IMGT/GENE-DB human TR gene sequences. The TCRdist pipeline was used in a later analysis to assign CDR3 sequences and most-parsimonious VDJ recombination scenarios. In a later analysis, each TCR beta chain was defined by its CDR3 amino acid sequence together with its V-gene family, and reads without a unique V-gene family were excluded. As a way to deal with suspected cross-contamination and a sequencing artifact, a later analysis dropped 450 to 600 nucleotide sequences that were highly shared and had low generation probability. In a later analysis, a clonal expansion index for each public chain was calculated from normalized within-repertoire ranks of inferred template counts. In a later analysis, generation probabilities were computed with a VDJ recombination model fitted to out-of-frame rearrangements, and the resulting probabilities were checked against IGoR. In a later analysis, hypergeometric tests were used to score TCR-TCR, TCR-HLA and TCR-CMV co-occurrence, with a repertoire-size bias correction applied to TCR pairs. In a later analysis, false discovery rates were estimated by permuting HLA or CMV assignments 20 times. In a later analysis, co-occurring TCRs were grouped using DBSCAN, and TCRdist sequence similarity was added for clustering within HLA-allele-positive subsets. Repertoires with fewer than 30,000 or more than 120,000 public chains were left out of co-occurrence clustering, as were a handful of repertoires with anomalous nucleotide sharing. TCRdb took over this immuneACCESS table, retaining in-frame rearrangements with V and J assigned. Such tables are incomplete; in checked studies, under half of the missing clones stem from an unresolved V gene, and the remainder is unexplained. Clone size and the V and J calls come from that table; the DNA yielded D and trimming. The sample records some 140,000 clones, roughly three quarters of which are singletons. Jointly, the top ten make up about 1% of the sample.

The chain joins TRBV4-2 to TRBJ1-1; D gene: possibly TRBD1, on 6 matching bases. The receptor's source is a man aged 18-30 years in good health and CMV-seronegative. Source material: PBMCs. The CDR3 has the sequence CASSQDPGQTNTEAFF. The sequenced DNA is TGTGCCAGCAGCCAAGATCCGGGACAAACAAACACTGAAGCTTTCTTT.